The clone carrying this T cell receptor beta chain is a singleton in its sample. Germline V gene lookup returns CDR1 SGHAT and CDR2 FQNNGV. V was pared by 3 bases and J by 4 bases, with 15 bases between. This CDR3 is 16 amino acids long. Generated by immunoSEQ multiplex PCR, the TCRdb table keeps only in-frame clones and is missing some. The sample lists 200,000 to 250,000 clones, approximately 78% occurring once. The data originate from a study of blood T cell repertoires in COVID-19. The chain recombines TRBV11-2 with TRBJ2-2, with D maybe TRBD1 (7 bases). This receptor was identified in a woman at least 80 years old with COVID-19, enrolled during active disease. The sequenced sample was peripheral blood. The CDR3 DNA sequence: TGTGCCAGCAGCTTCAGTCAGGGGGGTATCACCGGGGAGCTGTTTTTT. Amino acids: CASSFSQGGITGELFF.